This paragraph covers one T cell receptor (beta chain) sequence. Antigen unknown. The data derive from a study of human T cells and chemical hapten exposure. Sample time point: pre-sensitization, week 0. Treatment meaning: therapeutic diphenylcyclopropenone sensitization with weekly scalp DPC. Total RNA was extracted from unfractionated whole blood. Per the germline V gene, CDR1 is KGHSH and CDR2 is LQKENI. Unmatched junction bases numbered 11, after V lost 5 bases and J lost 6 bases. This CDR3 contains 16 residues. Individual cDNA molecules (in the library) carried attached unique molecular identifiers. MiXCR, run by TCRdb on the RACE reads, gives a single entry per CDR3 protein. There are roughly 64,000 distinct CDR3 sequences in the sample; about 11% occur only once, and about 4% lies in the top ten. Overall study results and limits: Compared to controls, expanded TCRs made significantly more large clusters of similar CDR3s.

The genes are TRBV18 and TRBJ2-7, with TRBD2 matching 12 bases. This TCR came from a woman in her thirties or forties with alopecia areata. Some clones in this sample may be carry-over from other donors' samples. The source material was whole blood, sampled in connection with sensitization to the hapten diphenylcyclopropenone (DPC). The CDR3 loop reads CASSTLAGGRLGEQYF. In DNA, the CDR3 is TGTGCCAGCTCAACCCTAGCGGGAGGGCGCTTAGGCGAGCAGTACTTC.